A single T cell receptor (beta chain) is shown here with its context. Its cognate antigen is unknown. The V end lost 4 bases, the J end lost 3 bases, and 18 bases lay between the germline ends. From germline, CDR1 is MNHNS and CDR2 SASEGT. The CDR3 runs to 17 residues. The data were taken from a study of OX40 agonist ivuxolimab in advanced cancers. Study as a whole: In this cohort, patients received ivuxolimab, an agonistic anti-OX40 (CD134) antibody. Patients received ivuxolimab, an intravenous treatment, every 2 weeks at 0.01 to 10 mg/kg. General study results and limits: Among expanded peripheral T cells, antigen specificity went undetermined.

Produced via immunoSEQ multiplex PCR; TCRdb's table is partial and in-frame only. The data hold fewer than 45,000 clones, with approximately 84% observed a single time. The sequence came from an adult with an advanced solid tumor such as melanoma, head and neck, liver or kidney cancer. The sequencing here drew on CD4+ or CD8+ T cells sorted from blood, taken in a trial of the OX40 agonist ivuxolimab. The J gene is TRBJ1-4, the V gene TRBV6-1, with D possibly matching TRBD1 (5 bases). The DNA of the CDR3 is TGTGCCAGCAGTGCGGACAATCGGGTGTTTGCTAATGAAAAACTGTTTTTT. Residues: CASSADNRVFANEKLFF.